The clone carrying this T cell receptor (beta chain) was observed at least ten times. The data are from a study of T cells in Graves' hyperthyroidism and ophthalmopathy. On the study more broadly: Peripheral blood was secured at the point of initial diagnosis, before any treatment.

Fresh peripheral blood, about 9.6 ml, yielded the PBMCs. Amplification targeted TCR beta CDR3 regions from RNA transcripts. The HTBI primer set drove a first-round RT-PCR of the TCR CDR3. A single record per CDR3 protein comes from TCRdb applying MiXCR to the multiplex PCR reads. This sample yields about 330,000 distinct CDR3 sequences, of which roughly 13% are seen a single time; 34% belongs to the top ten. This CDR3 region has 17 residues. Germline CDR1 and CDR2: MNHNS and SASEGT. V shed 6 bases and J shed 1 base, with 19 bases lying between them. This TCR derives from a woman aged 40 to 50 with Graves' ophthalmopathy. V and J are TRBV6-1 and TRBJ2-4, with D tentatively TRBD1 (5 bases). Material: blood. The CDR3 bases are TGTGCCAGCAGCCCCTCCAGCAGGGTTACGGCCAAAAACATTCAGTACTTC. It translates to CASSPSSRVTAKNIQYF.